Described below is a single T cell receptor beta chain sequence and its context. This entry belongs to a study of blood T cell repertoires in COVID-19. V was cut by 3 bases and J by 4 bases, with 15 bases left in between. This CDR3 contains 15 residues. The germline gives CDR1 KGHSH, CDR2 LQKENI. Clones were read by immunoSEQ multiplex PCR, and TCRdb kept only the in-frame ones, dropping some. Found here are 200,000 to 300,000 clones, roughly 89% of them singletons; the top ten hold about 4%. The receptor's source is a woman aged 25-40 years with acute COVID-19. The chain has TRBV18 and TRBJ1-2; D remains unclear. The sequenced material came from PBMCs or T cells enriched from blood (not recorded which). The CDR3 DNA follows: TGTGCCAGCTCACCCTCGGGTCGGGAATTCTATGGCTACACCTTC. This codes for CASSPSGREFYGYTF.